This TCR beta chain comes out of a study of cytomegalovirus exposure and HLA in healthy donors. Broader study findings: As a later analysis showed, a missense DCLRE1C variant was linked to trimming of TCR beta V- and J-genes. Among TCR beta chains, those listed as cytomegalovirus-associated numbered about 160. There were some V segments, including TRBV6-2 and TRBV6-3, excluded as indistinguishable.

As regards this clone: No antigen is known for it. The junction shows a germline mismatch at one end, possibly a read error. Other nucleotide sequences in the sample specify the same CDR3.

There are 15 residues in the CDR3. Germline-derived CDR1 and CDR2 are SNHLY and FYNNEI. Primers for the PCR totalled 60 Vbeta and 13 Jbeta. Only in-frame clones appear in the TCRdb table, and some are missing; sequencing was by immunoSEQ multiplex PCR. Seen in this sample are about 170,000 clones; the ten most common clones hold less than 0.95%. The V and J genes are TRBV2 and TRBJ2-7, with TRBD2 matching over 12 bases. The sequencing sample was made of PBMCs. The source is a woman aged 18-29 years in good health and CMV-seropositive. CDR3 bases: TGTGCTAGCAGGACACTAGCGGGAGGCTCCTACGAGCAGTACTTC. Translation gives CASRTLAGGSYEQYF.